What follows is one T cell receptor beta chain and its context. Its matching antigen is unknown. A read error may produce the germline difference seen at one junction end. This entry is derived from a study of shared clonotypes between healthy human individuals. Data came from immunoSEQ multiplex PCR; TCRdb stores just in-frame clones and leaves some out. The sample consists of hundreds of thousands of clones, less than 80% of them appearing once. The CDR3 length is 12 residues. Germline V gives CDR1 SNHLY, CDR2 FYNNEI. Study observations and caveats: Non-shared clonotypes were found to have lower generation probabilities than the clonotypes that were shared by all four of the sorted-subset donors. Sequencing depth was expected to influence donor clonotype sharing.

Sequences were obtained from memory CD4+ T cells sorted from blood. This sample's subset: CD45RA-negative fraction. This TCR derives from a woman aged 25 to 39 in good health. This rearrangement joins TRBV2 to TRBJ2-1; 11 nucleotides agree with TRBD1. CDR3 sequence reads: CASSEGTGGTLF. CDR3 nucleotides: TGTGCCAGCAGTGAAGGGACAGGGGGCACACTCTTC.